A single sample is the source of the 28 T cell receptor beta chains below, sequenced in a study of blood T cell repertoires in COVID-19. Method: immunoSEQ multiplex PCR; TCRdb's copy keeps in-frame clones and lacks some. The table includes some 94,000 clones, roughly 89% detected once. The material sequenced was peripheral blood. These receptor sequences come from a woman aged 55-70 years with COVID-19, enrolled during active disease.

J is TRBJ2-5 and V is TRBV20-1; 7 positions match TRBD2. V shed 3 bases, J shed 5 bases, and the junction held 6 bases outside the gene matches. This CDR3 comprises 13 residues. Germline V lookup: CDR1 DFQATT, CDR2 SNEGSKA (reference sequence). The CDR3 here is CSASRGDPETQYF. CDR3 DNA: TGCAGTGCTAGTCGGGGGGATCCGGAGACCCAGTACTTC.

This clone was picked up one time. The chain carries TRBV5-1 and TRBJ2-5; 10 bases fit TRBD2. The CDR3 is 14 amino acids. V dropped 6 bases and J dropped 4; count of bases not matched to a gene: 6. Germline CDR1 reads SGHRS; CDR2 reads YFSETQ. The CDR3 protein is CASTLAGERETQYF. CDR3 bases: TGCGCCAGCACCCTAGCGGGGGAACGAGAGACCCAGTACTTC.

The chain has TRBV6-5 and TRBJ1-3; D is possibly TRBD1 (6 bases). Germline V gives CDR1 MNHEY, CDR2 SVGAGI. This CDR3 is 15 amino acids long. The V gene lost 6 bases and the J gene lost 4 bases, with 16 bases spanning the gap. The CDR3 region is CASSQQGSAGNTIYF. DNA for the CDR3: TGTGCCAGCAGCCAACAGGGATCAGCAGGAAACACCATATATTTT.

This clone was counted only a few times. At one end the junction does not follow the germline gene, possibly because of a read error. The rearrangement uses TRBV27 and TRBJ2-7; a weak D match, TRBD1 (5 bases). The CDR3 runs 15 residues. Germline V gene data show CDR1 as MNHEY and CDR2 as SMNVEV (reference sequence). CDR3 DNA: TGTGCCAGCAGTTTATACCAGGGTGGGTCCTTCGAGCAGTACTTC. Protein product: CASSLYQGGSFEQYF.

The chain carries TRBV30 and TRBJ1-6; the match to TRBD1 covers 9 bases. The germline V gene has CDR1 GTSNPN and CDR2 SVGIG (reference sequence). The CDR3 sequence is 14 residues long. With 3 bases clipped from V and 10 bases from J, the junction kept 7 bases outside the gene matches. This CDR3 is CAWSVRTGDSPLHF. In DNA, the CDR3 is TGTGCCTGGAGCGTCCGGACAGGGGACTCACCCCTCCACTTT.

This clone was found once. This chain links TRBV5-1 with TRBJ2-2; the match to TRBD2 covers 12 bases. CDR3 length: 16 residues. The V gene's germline CDR1 is SGHRS and CDR2 YFSETQ. J gave up 5 bases and V 5 bases, and 7 bases lay outside the gene matches. CDR3 region: CASRPTSGGSTGELFF. The CDR3 nucleotides are TGCGCCAGCAGACCTACTAGCGGGGGGTCAACCGGGGAGCTGTTTTTT.

This clone was seen only once. A read error may produce the germline difference seen at one junction end. V gene TRBV5-1 combines with J gene TRBJ1-4; TRBD1 matches 12 bases. The CDR3 spans 18 residues. Germline V lookup: CDR1 SGHRS, CDR2 YFSETQ. The CDR3 bases are TGCGCCAGCAGCTTGTACGGGACAGGGGGCGAAACTACTGAAAAACTGTTTTTT. This codes for CASSLYGTGGETTEKLFF.

The chain has TRBV27 and TRBJ1-6, with 7 bases lining up with TRBD1. Germline CDR1 reads MNHEY; CDR2 reads SMNVEV (reference sequence). CDR3 length: 18 residues. Trimming at V came to 6 bases and at J to 4 bases, leaving 15 bases not matched to a gene. As DNA, the CDR3 is TGTGCCAGCAGAGGGACAGTGGATATTAGGGTGTATAATTCACCCCTCCACTTT. Translated, it gives CASRGTVDIRVYNSPLHF.

The sample holds one count of this clone. The rearrangement links TRBV4-3 to TRBJ2-7; possibly TRBD1 for D (6 bases). The CDR3 contains 13 residues. V lost 0 bases and J 12 bases, leaving 15 bases between the germline ends. In germline, CDR1 is LGHNA, CDR2 YSLEER. CDR3 bases: TGCGCCAGCAGCCAAGATAGGACAGAAAGGACGTACTTC. Protein: CASSQDRTERTYF.

This chain links TRBV29-1 with TRBJ1-6; D is possibly TRBD1 (6 bases). There are 13 residues in the CDR3. CDR1 is SQVTM, CDR2 ANQGSEA, per germline. V was clipped by 6 bases and J by 3 bases, with 9 bases between them. The DNA of the CDR3 is TGCAGCGTACGACAGGACTATAATTCACCCCTCCACTTT. Residues: CSVRQDYNSPLHF.

V is TRBV14 and J is TRBJ1-6; D ambiguous. CDR3 length: 16 amino acids. The V gene's germline CDR1 is SGHDN and CDR2 FVKESK. V was shortened by 1 base and J by 7 bases, with 14 bases between the two germline ends. The CDR3 DNA reads as TGTGCCAGCAGCCAAGTAGTAGGGAGGAGAAATTCACCCCTCCACTTT. Translation: CASSQVVGRRNSPLHF.

The V gene is TRBV4-3, the J gene TRBJ2-7; no firm D call. Trimming removed 1 base at V and 5 bases at J, with 15 bases between. The CDR3 is 15 residues long. Germline lookup yields CDR1 LGHNA and CDR2 YSLEER. CDR3 residues: CASSQGWAGHDEQYF. The CDR3 nucleotides are TGCGCCAGCAGCCAAGGGTGGGCAGGCCATGACGAGCAGTACTTC.

This clone was counted a few times. The gene calls are TRBV28 and TRBJ1-5; 8 bases map to TRBD1. Germline trimming cut 2 bases from V and 7 bases from J; bases unmatched to any gene: 7. The CDR3 is 15 amino acids. Germline CDR1 and CDR2: MDHEN and SYDVKM. As DNA, the CDR3 is TGTGCCAGCAGTTTAGCAGGGGGCATGGGACAGCCCCAGCATTTT. Its translation is CASSLAGGMGQPQHF.

The rearrangement joins TRBV30 to TRBJ1-2; D might be TRBD1 (6 bases). Germline CDR1 reads GTSNPN; CDR2 reads SVGIG (reference sequence). CDR3 length: 13 amino acids. The V and J ends lost 2 bases and 6 bases respectively, with 13 bases between them. For the CDR3, the DNA is TGTGCCTGGAGTTATACAGGGAACGATGGCTACACCTTC. As protein: CAWSYTGNDGYTF. The entire variable domain, with the rest obtained from reference TRBV30 and TRBJ1-2, is as follows: SQTIHQWPATLVQPVGSPLSLECTVEGTSNPNLYWYRQAAGRGLQLLFYSVGIGQISSEVPQNLSASRPQDRQFILSSKKLLLSDSGFYLCAWSYTGNDGYTFGSGTRLTVV.

The CDR3 DNA reads TGTGCCAGCTCGCTGGGCGGGAATTATGAAAAACTGTTTTTT. Its protein product is CASSLGGNYEKLFF. The chain employs TRBV19 and TRBJ1-4; D is unclear. Trimming removed 9 bases from V and 6 bases from J, with 17 bases in between. This CDR3 is built from 14 residues. Germline CDR1 and CDR2: LNHDA and SQIVND (reference sequence).

The chain is built from TRBV4-2 and TRBJ1-2, with D uncertain. Germline V CDR1 and CDR2: LGHNA, YNFKEQ. This CDR3 spans 16 amino acids. The V end was cut by 1 base, the J end by 2 bases, with 14 bases between. The CDR3 protein is CASSQVAWTENYGYTF. The DNA of the CDR3 is TGTGCCAGCAGCCAAGTAGCCTGGACTGAAAACTATGGCTACACCTTC.

There are a few counts of this clone. The genes are TRBV30 and TRBJ1-1; the match to TRBD1 covers 9 bases. Germline CDR1 and CDR2: GTSNPN and SVGIG (reference sequence). CDR3 length: 14 residues. J gave up 6 bases and V 4 bases, and 9 bases lay outside the gene matches. CDR3 nucleotides: TGTGCCTGGAAGGGAGATGGGACAGGGCCTGAAGCTTTCTTT. Protein product: CAWKGDGTGPEAFF.

A remark on this clone: One end of the junction is discordant with germline, which a read error may explain. V is TRBV11-1 and J is TRBJ2-7, with D perhaps matching TRBD2 (6 bases). The germline V gene has CDR1 SGHAT and CDR2 FQDESV (reference sequence). CDR3 length equals 13 residues. The CDR3 DNA reads TGTGCCAGCAGCGCCAACCGGGAGACGGAGCGGTACTTC. This translates into CASSANRETERYF.

This chain joins TRBV11-2 and TRBJ2-3, with 9 bases that match TRBD2. The germline V gene encodes CDR1 SGHAT and CDR2 FQNNGV. Trimming cost V 1 base and J 3 bases; bases outside gene matches: 5. The CDR3 sequence is 16 residues long. This chain's CDR3 is CASSLGPSGGTDTQYF. The DNA for the CDR3 is TGTGCCAGCAGCTTAGGGCCCAGCGGGGGGACAGATACGCAGTATTTT. The full variable domain, its missing parts supplied by reference TRBV11-2 and TRBJ2-3, is EAGVAQSPRYKIIEKRQSVAFWCNPISGHATLYWYQQILGQGPKLLIQFQNNGVVDDSQLPKDRFSAERLKGVDSTLKIQPAKLEDSAVYLCASSLGPSGGTDTQYFGPGTRLTVL.

The chain recombines TRBV7-2 with TRBJ2-1; D is perhaps TRBD1 (6 bases). Trimming shortened V by 1 base and J by 9 bases, and 22 bases separated the two germline ends. The CDR3 extends over 17 amino acids. Germline V gene lookup returns CDR1 SGHTA and CDR2 FQGNSA. CDR3: CASSLEASGSWGPEQFF. For the CDR3, the DNA is TGTGCCAGCAGCTTAGAGGCTTCCGGTAGCTGGGGGCCTGAGCAGTTCTTC.

The V and J genes are TRBV30 and TRBJ1-5; TRBD1 is a possible D gene (5 bases). Germline V lookup: CDR1 GTSNPN, CDR2 SVGIG (reference sequence). The CDR3 is 13 residues long. The CDR3 region is CAASGGGNQPQHF. CDR3 sequence (DNA): TGTGCGGCGTCCGGTGGGGGGAATCAGCCCCAGCATTTT. Combining the CDR3 with reference TRBV30 and TRBJ1-5 gives the whole variable domain SQTIHQWPATLVQPVGSPLSLECTVEGTSNPNLYWYRQAAGRGLQLLFYSVGIGQISSEVPQNLSASRPQDRQFILSSKKLLLSDSGFYLCAASGGGNQPQHFGDGTRLSIL.

The chain links TRBV5-6 to TRBJ2-7, with TRBD2 as a possible D gene (5 bases). V shed 4 bases and J shed 1 base, with 15 bases lying between them. The CDR3 totals 15 residues. Germline V lookup: CDR1 SGHDT, CDR2 YYEEEE. The CDR3 region has the DNA TGTGCCAGCAGCCAGGACTTATATCGGTCCTACGAGCAGTACTTC. It translates to CASSQDLYRSYEQYF.

This chain links TRBV7-9 with TRBJ1-2, with unresolved D. This CDR3 is 14 amino acids long. With 5 bases removed from V and 9 bases from J, the gap between germline ends came to 19 bases. From germline, CDR1 is SEHNR and CDR2 FQNEAQ (reference sequence). The CDR3 spells CASSRPSLILSYTF. The CDR3 DNA sequence: TGTGCCAGCAGCCGTCCGAGCCTCATACTAAGCTACACCTTC.

The chain carries TRBV30 and TRBJ1-2; 8 bases map to TRBD1. CDR3 length equals 14 residues. Trimming cost V 5 bases and J 3 bases; bases outside gene matches: 8. The germline V gene has CDR1 GTSNPN and CDR2 SVGIG (reference sequence). CDR3 sequence reads: CAWAGTGQDYGYTF. CDR3 bases: TGTGCCTGGGCTGGAACGGGACAGGACTATGGCTACACCTTC.

The chain links TRBV7-8 to TRBJ1-4, with D maybe TRBD1 (5 bases). Germline V gene data show CDR1 as SGHVS and CDR2 as FQNEAQ. Trimming pared 2 bases from V and 3 bases from J, leaving 16 bases between. CDR3 size: 17 residues. The CDR3 region is CASSLNLWQGSNEKLFF. The CDR3 DNA follows: TGTGCCAGCAGCTTAAACCTCTGGCAGGGCTCTAATGAAAAACTGTTTTTT.

This sequence joins TRBV11-2 and TRBJ2-7; no clear D. V shed 4 bases and J shed 5 bases, with 21 bases lying between them. The CDR3 is 16 residues long. Germline-derived CDR1 and CDR2 are SGHAT and FQNNGV. The CDR3 is CASSWSISQPQHEQYF. DNA for the CDR3: TGTGCCAGCAGCTGGAGTATTTCCCAACCCCAGCACGAGCAGTACTTC.

The chain is built from TRBV6-5 and TRBJ1-4; maybe TRBD1 (5 bases). Germline V gene lookup returns CDR1 MNHEY and CDR2 SVGAGI. The CDR3 spans 15 residues. With 6 bases removed from V and 6 bases from J, the gap between germline ends came to 17 bases. CDR3 sequence reads: CASRRRGSQDEKLFF. CDR3 DNA sequence: TGTGCCAGCAGACGACGGGGGAGTCAGGATGAAAAACTGTTTTTT.

The chain is built from TRBV5-1 and TRBJ1-3; a possible D gene is TRBD1 (5 bases). The CDR3 spans 18 residues. V lost 1 base, J lost 0 bases, and 17 bases lay in between. Germline CDR1 reads SGHRS; CDR2 reads YFSETQ. CDR3 sequence: CASSLSSTNTGSGNTIYF. The DNA for the CDR3 is TGCGCCAGCAGCTTGTCTTCGACCAATACAGGCTCTGGAAACACCATATATTTT.